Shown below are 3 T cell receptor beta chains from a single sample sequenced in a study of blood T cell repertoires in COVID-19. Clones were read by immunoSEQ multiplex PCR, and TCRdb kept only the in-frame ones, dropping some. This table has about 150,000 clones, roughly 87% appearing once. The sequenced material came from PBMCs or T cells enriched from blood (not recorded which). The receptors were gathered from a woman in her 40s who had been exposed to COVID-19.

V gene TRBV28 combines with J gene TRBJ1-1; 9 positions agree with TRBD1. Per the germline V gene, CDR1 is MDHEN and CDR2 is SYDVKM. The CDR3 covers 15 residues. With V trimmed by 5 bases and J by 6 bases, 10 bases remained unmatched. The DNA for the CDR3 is TGTGCCAGCAGTGTACAGGGGGCCCCCCTTGCTGAAGCTTTCTTT. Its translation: CASSVQGAPLAEAFF.

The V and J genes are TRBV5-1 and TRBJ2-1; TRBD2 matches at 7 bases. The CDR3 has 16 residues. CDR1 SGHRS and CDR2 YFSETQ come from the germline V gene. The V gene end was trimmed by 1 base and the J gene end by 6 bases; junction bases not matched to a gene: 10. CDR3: CASSLFFAGAVNEQFF. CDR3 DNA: TGCGCCAGCAGCTTGTTCTTTGCGGGAGCGGTCAATGAGCAGTTCTTC.

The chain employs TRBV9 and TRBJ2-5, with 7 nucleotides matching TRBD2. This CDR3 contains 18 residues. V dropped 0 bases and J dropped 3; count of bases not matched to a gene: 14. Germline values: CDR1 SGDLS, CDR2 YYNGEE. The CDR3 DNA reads TGTGCCAGCAGCGTAGGTAGTGGCCCTTTAACTAGCGAAGAGACCCAGTACTTC. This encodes CASSVGSGPLTSEETQYF.